The 23 T cell receptor beta chains reported below all come from one sample, sequenced in a study of blood T cell repertoires in COVID-19. Measured with immunoSEQ multiplex PCR; TCRdb has only the in-frame clones, and not every one. The sample has around 100,000 clones, approximately 91% seen once. Material: peripheral blood. The receptors were gathered from a woman aged 70-85 years who had recovered from COVID-19.

The chain joins TRBV6-5 to TRBJ1-1, with D unclear. Trimming stripped 0 bases from V and 6 bases from J, with 14 bases between. CDR1 and CDR2 from the germline V gene are MNHEY and SVGAGI. The CDR3 is 15 amino acids. The CDR3 sequence: CASSYSPAITSEAFF. The CDR3 DNA sequence: TGTGCCAGCAGTTACTCGCCTGCGATAACTTCTGAAGCTTTCTTT.

CDR3 sequence (DNA): TGTGCCAGCAGCCGGGGGGTAACCCTCTATGGCTACACCTTC. This translates into CASSRGVTLYGYTF. The chain has TRBV2 and TRBJ1-2; possible D gene TRBD1, 5 bases. Germline loops: CDR1 SNHLY, CDR2 FYNNEI. The V gene lost 6 bases and the J gene lost 4 bases, with 15 bases spanning the gap. CDR3 length: 14 amino acids. Full variable domain (missing parts from reference TRBV2 and TRBJ1-2): EPEVTQTPSHQVTQMGQEVILRCVPISNHLYFYWYRQILGQKVEFLVSFYNNEISEKSEIFDDQFSVERPDGSNFTLKIRSTKLEDSAMYFCASSRGVTLYGYTFGSGTRLTVV.

The chain has TRBV3-1 (or the pseudogene TRBV3-2) and TRBJ1-4, with D unresolved. Trimming took off 4 bases at V and 6 bases at J, with 18 bases between the two ends. CDR1 LGHDT and CDR2 YNNKEL come from the germline V gene (reference sequence). This CDR3 is 16 amino acids long. CDR3 in DNA: TGTGCCAGCAGCCCCCGAAATACCGGAGGTTATGAAAAACTGTTTTTT. Protein sequence: CASSPRNTGGYEKLFF.

The chain employs TRBV5-1 and TRBJ1-6; no reliable D call. The V and J ends lost 0 bases and 5 bases respectively, with 9 bases between them. The CDR3 covers 15 residues. CDR1 and CDR2 (germline): SGHRS, YFSETQ. CDR3 loop: CASSLAGRNNSPLHF. The CDR3 nucleotides read TGCGCCAGCAGCTTGGCCGGGAGGAATAATTCACCCCTCCACTTT. The full variable domain, completed using reference TRBV5-1 and TRBJ1-6, is KAGVTQTPRYLIKTRGQQVTLSCSPISGHRSVSWYQQTPGQGLQFLFEYFSETQRNKGNFPGRFSGRQFSNSRSEMNVSTLELGDSALYLCASSLAGRNNSPLHFGNGTRLTVT.

V is TRBV6-6 and J is TRBJ2-1, with 10 nucleotides matching TRBD2. The CDR3 is made up of 15 amino acids. V lost 0 bases to trimming and J lost 9 bases; unmatched junction nucleotides: 5. Germline V CDR1 and CDR2: MNHNY, SVGAGI (reference sequence). The chain's CDR3 is CASSYSASGGSEQFF. The CDR3 DNA sequence: TGTGCCAGCAGTTACTCTGCTAGCGGGGGTAGTGAGCAGTTCTTC.

The chain has TRBV29-1 and TRBJ2-5; tentative D call: TRBD1 (6 bases). Looked up from germline, CDR1 is SQVTM and CDR2 is ANQGSEA. V lost 6 bases and J 5 bases, leaving 13 bases between the germline ends. The CDR3 spans 12 residues. CDR3 in DNA: TGCAGCGTGGGGGCGGGTTATGAGACCCAGTACTTC. Translating gives CSVGAGYETQYF. Drawing the rest from reference TRBV29-1 and TRBJ2-5, the complete variable domain is SAVISQKPSRDICQRGTSLTIQCQVDSQVTMMFWYRQQPGQSLTLIATANQGSEATYESGFVIDKFPISRPNLTFSTLTVSNMSPEDSSIYLCSVGAGYETQYFGPGTRLLVL.

V is TRBV18 and J is TRBJ2-5; TRBD2 agrees at 10 bases. V dropped 2 bases and J dropped 2; count of bases not matched to a gene: 14. Germline assignment: CDR1 KGHSH and CDR2 LQKENI. This CDR3 contains 19 residues. The CDR3 sequence: CASSPTASSGGAGQETQYF. For the CDR3, the DNA is TGTGCCAGCTCACCAACGGCCTCCAGCGGGGGGGCGGGACAAGAGACCCAGTACTTC.

This clone was seen once. V gene TRBV11-1 combines with J gene TRBJ2-7; TRBD2 matches 7 bases. Germline values: CDR1 SGHAT, CDR2 FQDESV (reference sequence). The CDR3 length is 14 residues. J lost 3 bases, V lost 4 bases, and 6 bases had no gene match. CDR3 sequence (DNA): TGTGCCAGCAGCTGGGAGGGACTGCGCTACGAGCAGTACTTC. Protein: CASSWEGLRYEQYF. Drawing the rest from reference TRBV11-1 and TRBJ2-7, the complete variable domain is EAEVAQSPRYKITEKSQAVAFWCDPISGHATLYWYRQILGQGPELLVQFQDESVVDDSQLPKDRFSAERLKGVDSTLKIQPAELGDSAMYLCASSWEGLRYEQYFGPGTRLTVT.

This chain's CDR3 is CASSRDFTGELFF. In DNA, the CDR3 is TGTGCCAGCAGCCGGGACTTCACCGGGGAGCTGTTTTTT. The chain joins TRBV7-3 to TRBJ2-2; tentative D call: TRBD2 (6 bases). V was cut by 5 bases and J by 4 bases, with 8 bases left in between. The CDR3 is 13 residues long. The germline V gene has CDR1 SGHTA and CDR2 FQGTGA.

The chain uses TRBV6-1 and TRBJ2-7; D gene uncertain. This CDR3 has 12 residues. V lost 3 bases to trimming and J lost 5 bases, with 8 bases between them. In germline, CDR1 is MNHNS, CDR2 SASEGT. The CDR3 region has the DNA TGTGCCAGCAGTGATATGTCGGACGAGCAGTACTTC. Its translation: CASSDMSDEQYF.

The rearrangement joins TRBV19 to TRBJ1-1; 7 nucleotides line up with TRBD1. From germline, CDR1 is LNHDA and CDR2 SQIVND (reference sequence). The CDR3 has 14 amino acids. With 7 bases clipped from V and 0 bases from J, the junction kept 5 bases outside the gene matches. CDR3 DNA: TGTGCCAGTATGGGACAGTACATGAACACTGAAGCTTTCTTT. Its protein product is CASMGQYMNTEAFF.

The chain employs TRBV11-3 and TRBJ1-6; possible D gene TRBD1, 5 bases. Per germline, CDR1 SGHNT and CDR2 YENEEA. V was cut by 3 bases and J by 7 bases, with 7 bases left in between. The CDR3 consists of 13 residues. The CDR3 loop reads CASSLNRNSPLHF. CDR3 coding DNA: TGTGCCAGCAGCTTGAACAGGAATTCACCCCTCCACTTT.

V usage is TRBV24-1 and J usage is TRBJ2-5; D may be TRBD1 (8 bases). CDR1 is KGHDR, CDR2 SFDVKD, per germline. The CDR3 consists of 17 residues. The ends were cut back, 10 bases at V and 5 bases at J, with 28 bases in the middle. CDR3 nucleotides: TGTGCCACGGCCCCAGGGTACGGACAGGGAGGGTGGGAGACCCAGTACTTC. It encodes CATAPGYGQGGWETQYF.

V gene TRBV28 combines with J gene TRBJ1-1; 9 nucleotides line up with TRBD1. The germline gives CDR1 MDHEN, CDR2 SYDVKM. Trimming took 0 bases from V and 5 from J; bases not matched to a gene: 4. CDR3 length: 15 residues. This CDR3 reads CASSLWGQGFTEAFF. CDR3 DNA: TGTGCCAGCAGTTTATGGGGACAGGGTTTTACTGAAGCTTTCTTT. The full variable domain, rest sourced from reference TRBV28 and TRBJ1-1, is DVKVTQSSRYLVKRTGEKVFLECVQDMDHENMFWYRQDPGLGLRLIYFSYDVKMKEKGDIPEGYSVSREKKERFSLILESASTNQTSMYLCASSLWGQGFTEAFFGQGTRLTVV.

The V call is TRBV10-3, the J call TRBJ1-2, with TRBD1 matching 7 bases. V was clipped by 7 bases and J by 4 bases; unmatched bases: 3. The CDR3 is 12 residues long. The germline V gene encodes CDR1 ENHRY and CDR2 SYGVKD. CDR3 DNA: TGTGCCATCATGGGGACAGCCTATGGCTACACCTTC. Amino acid sequence: CAIMGTAYGYTF.

The V and J genes are TRBV5-1 and TRBJ2-1, with 10 bases identical to TRBD2. V shed 1 base, J shed 7 bases, and the junction held 8 bases outside the gene matches. The CDR3 has 16 amino acids. The V gene's germline CDR1 is SGHRS and CDR2 YFSETQ. CDR3 sequence reads: CASSLSPSGSANEQFF. DNA of the CDR3: TGCGCCAGCAGCTTGTCTCCTAGCGGGAGTGCGAATGAGCAGTTCTTC.

This clone came up a few times. This rearrangement joins TRBV5-1 to TRBJ1-2; the D is unclear. V shed 4 bases and J shed 4 bases, with 11 bases lying between them. This CDR3 spans 13 amino acids. Germline CDR1 SGHRS, CDR2 YFSETQ. In DNA form, the CDR3 reads TGCGCCAGCAGCCCTCACGGTGGCTATGGCTACACCTTC. Its protein is CASSPHGGYGYTF.

The chain employs TRBV27 and TRBJ2-3; a possible D gene is TRBD1 (5 bases). Trimming cost V 6 bases and J 4 bases, with 23 bases left between them. The V gene's germline CDR1 is MNHEY and CDR2 SMNVEV (reference sequence). There are 17 residues in the CDR3. The CDR3 protein is CASSYAGPTSYSDTQYF. The CDR3 coding sequence is TGTGCCAGCAGCTACGCAGGGCCCACCTCTTATTCAGATACGCAGTATTTT.

On this clone: One end of the junction fails to match germline, which may point to a read error. This chain connects TRBV7-7 to TRBJ2-2; TRBD1 aligns across 9 bases. The CDR3 runs 14 residues. Germline CDR1 is SSHAT and CDR2 is FNYEAQ (reference sequence). The CDR3 here is CASSPRQGAGELFF. CDR3 nucleotide sequence: TGTGCTAGCAGCCCCAGACAGGGGGCCGGGGAGCTGTTTTTT. Combining the CDR3 with reference TRBV7-7 and TRBJ2-2 gives the whole variable domain GAGVSQSPRYKVTKRGQDVTLRCDPISSHATLYWYQQALGQGPEFLTYFNYEAQPDKSGLPSDRFSAERPEGSISTLTIQRTEQRDSAMYRCASSPRQGAGELFFGEGSRLTVL.

The chain couples TRBV7-3 to TRBJ2-1; 7 bases align to TRBD2. Trimming took 5 bases from V and 12 from J; bases not matched to a gene: 10. CDR1 SGHTA and CDR2 FQGTGA come from the germline V gene. The CDR3 contains 13 residues. CDR3 sequence: CASSARLAGWQFF. CDR3 DNA sequence: TGTGCCAGCAGCGCCCGACTAGCCGGGTGGCAGTTCTTC.

V and J are TRBV4-2 and TRBJ2-7; TRBD2 is a possible D gene (6 bases). V was cut by 5 bases and J by 4 bases, with 18 bases left in between. The CDR3 is 15 amino acids. From germline, CDR1 is LGHNA and CDR2 YNFKEQ. In DNA, the CDR3 is TGTGCCAGCAGCACCTCTACCGGGGGTGGGTACGAGCAGTACTTC. This sequence encodes CASSTSTGGGYEQYF.

The CDR3 region is CASSLGQGLSGNTIYF. Here the CDR3 DNA reads TGTGCCAGCAGCTTAGGACAGGGCCTCTCTGGAAACACCATATATTTT. The chain couples TRBV7-6 to TRBJ1-3, with 7 bases aligning to TRBD1. The CDR3 consists of 16 residues. The junction had 3 bases not matched to a gene; V was cut back by 1 base and J by 0 bases. Germline assignment: CDR1 SGHVS and CDR2 FNYEAQ.

The rearrangement uses TRBV2 and TRBJ1-2; maybe TRBD1 (5 bases). Germline values: CDR1 SNHLY, CDR2 FYNNEI. This CDR3 has 17 residues. Deletions cut 5 bases from V and 5 bases from J, with 24 bases between. The chain's CDR3 is CASSRRRGTRLGYGYTF. In nucleotides, the CDR3 is TGTGCCAGCAGTCGGAGGAGGGGCACCCGCTTGGGGTATGGCTACACCTTC.